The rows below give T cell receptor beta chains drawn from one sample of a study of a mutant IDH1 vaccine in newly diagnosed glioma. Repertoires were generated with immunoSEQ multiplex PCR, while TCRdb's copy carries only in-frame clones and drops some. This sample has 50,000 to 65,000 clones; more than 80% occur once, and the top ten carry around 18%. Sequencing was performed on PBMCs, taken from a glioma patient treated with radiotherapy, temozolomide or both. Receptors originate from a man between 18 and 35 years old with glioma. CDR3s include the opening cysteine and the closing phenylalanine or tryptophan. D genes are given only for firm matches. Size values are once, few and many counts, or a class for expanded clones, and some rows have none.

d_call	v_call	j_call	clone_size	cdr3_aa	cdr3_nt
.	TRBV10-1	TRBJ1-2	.	CASSERGGELSVYGYTF	TGCGCCAGCAGTGAGAGGGGGGGCGAACTATCGGTCTATGGCTACACCTTC
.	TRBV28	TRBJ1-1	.	CASSTPTENAFF	TGTGCCAGCAGTACCCCCACGGAGAACGCTTTCTTT
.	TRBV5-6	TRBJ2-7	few	CASSGPSGLYEQYF	TGTGCCAGCAGCGGCCCCTCCGGGCTTTACGAGCAGTACTTC
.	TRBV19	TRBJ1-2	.	CASSIGPSNYGYTF	TGTGCCAGTAGTATAGGCCCAAGTAACTATGGCTACACCTTC
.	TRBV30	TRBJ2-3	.	CAWSSPRTQYF	TGTGCCTGGAGCTCACCGAGAACGCAGTATTTT
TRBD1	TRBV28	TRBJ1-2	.	CASSSGTGVNYGYTF	TGTGCCAGCTCGTCCGGGACAGGGGTTAACTATGGCTACACCTTC
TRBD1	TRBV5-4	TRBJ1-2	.	CASRRDRGTYGYTF	TGTGCCAGCAGGCGGGACAGGGGGACCTATGGCTACACCTTC
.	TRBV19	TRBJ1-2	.	CASSMSQSYGYTF	TGTGCCAGTAGTATGTCACAGTCCTATGGCTACACCTTC
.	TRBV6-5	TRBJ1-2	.	CASSTGYGYTF	TGTGCCAGCAGTACAGGGTATGGCTACACCTTC
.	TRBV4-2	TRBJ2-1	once	CASSQSESNNEQFF	TGTGCCAGCAGCCAGAGTGAGAGTAACAATGAGCAGTTCTTC
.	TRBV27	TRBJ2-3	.	CASSLSIRAANTDTQYF	TGTGCCAGCAGTTTATCGATCAGAGCGGCGAACACAGATACGCAGTATTTT
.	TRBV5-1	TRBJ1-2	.	CASSLELGHYGYTF	TGCGCCAGCAGCTTGGAATTGGGGCACTATGGCTACACCTTC
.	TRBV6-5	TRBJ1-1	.	CASSYLMNTEAFF	TGTGCCAGCAGTTACCTGATGAACACTGAAGCTTTCTTT
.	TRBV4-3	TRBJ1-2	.	CASSQDRALYGYTF	TGCGCCAGCAGCCAAGATAGAGCTCTCTATGGCTACACCTTC
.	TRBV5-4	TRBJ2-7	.	CASSLIPLAEQYF	TGTGCCAGCAGCTTAATCCCCTTGGCCGAGCAGTACTTC
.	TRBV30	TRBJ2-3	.	CAWKTGATQYF	TGTGCCTGGAAGACCGGTGCTACGCAGTATTTT
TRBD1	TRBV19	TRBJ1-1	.	CASSVPGQGANTEAFF	TGTGCCAGTAGTGTCCCGGGACAGGGGGCGAACACTGAAGCTTTCTTT
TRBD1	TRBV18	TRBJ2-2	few	CASSKDRGLNTGELFF	TGTGCCAGCTCCAAGGACAGGGGACTTAACACCGGGGAGCTGTTTTTT
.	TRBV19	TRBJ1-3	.	CASSKVGGGNTIYF	TGTGCCAGTAGTAAGGTCGGTGGTGGAAACACCATATATTTT
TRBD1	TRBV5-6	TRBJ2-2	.	CASSLSGGNTGELFF	TGTGCCAGCAGCCTGTCAGGGGGGAACACCGGGGAGCTGTTTTTT
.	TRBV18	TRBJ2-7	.	CASSLGQYEQYF	TGTGCCAGCTCACTAGGACAATACGAGCAGTACTTC
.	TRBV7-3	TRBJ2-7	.	CASSLKVQYF	TGTGCCAGCAGCTTAAAAGTGCAGTACTTC
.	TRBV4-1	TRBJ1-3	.	CASSQQLFSGTYFWAPLDF	TGCGCCAGCAGCCAACAACTTTTTTCCGGGACTTACTTCTGGGCACCCCTCGATTTT
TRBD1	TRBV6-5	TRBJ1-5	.	CASRKTGLSNQPQHF	TGTGCCAGCAGGAAGACAGGGCTAAGCAATCAGCCCCAGCATTTT
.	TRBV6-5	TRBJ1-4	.	CASRSGVFNEKLFF	TGTGCCAGCAGATCGGGAGTTTTTAATGAAAAACTGTTTTTT
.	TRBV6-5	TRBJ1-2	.	CASSYSTANYGYTF	TGTGCCAGCAGTTACTCGACAGCTAACTATGGCTACACCTTC
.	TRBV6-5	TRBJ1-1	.	CASSYRGGWGTEAFF	TGTGCCAGCAGTTATAGAGGAGGCTGGGGAACTGAAGCTTTCTTT
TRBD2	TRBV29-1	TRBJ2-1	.	CSVVRGLAGPTYNEQFF	TGCAGCGTTGTAAGGGGACTAGCGGGACCTACCTACAATGAGCAGTTCTTC
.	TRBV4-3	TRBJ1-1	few	CASSQAFIANTEAFF	TGCGCCAGCAGCCAAGCCTTCATAGCGAACACTGAAGCTTTCTTT
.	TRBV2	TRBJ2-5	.	CASSEAGWVSLRQETQYF	TGTGCCAGCAGTGAAGCGGGTTGGGTTAGCTTACGGCAAGAGACCCAGTACTTC
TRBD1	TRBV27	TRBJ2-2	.	CASTRDRALQEAGELFF	TGTGCCAGCACCAGGGACAGGGCTCTTCAGGAGGCCGGGGAGCTGTTTTTT
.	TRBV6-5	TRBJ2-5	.	CASSYQPQGPIETQYF	TGTGCCAGCAGTTACCAACCCCAAGGTCCGATCGAGACCCAGTACTTC
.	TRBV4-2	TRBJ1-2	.	CASSQDGRSATSYGYTF	TGTGCCAGCAGCCAAGATGGGCGGTCGGCGACTTCCTATGGCTACACCTTC
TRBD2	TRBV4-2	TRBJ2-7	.	CASSQEGTSGRVYEQYF	TGTGCCAGCAGCCAAGAAGGGACTAGCGGGAGAGTGTACGAGCAGTACTTC
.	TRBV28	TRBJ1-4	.	CASSLGQINEKLFF	TGTGCCAGCAGTTTAGGACAGATCAATGAAAAACTGTTTTTT
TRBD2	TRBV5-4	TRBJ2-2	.	CASRRGGTGELFF	TGTGCCAGCAGGCGCGGGGGCACCGGGGAGCTGTTTTTT
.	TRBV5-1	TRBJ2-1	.	CASSPGASVGGDEQFF	TGCGCCAGCAGCCCCGGGGCGAGCGTGGGTGGGGATGAGCAGTTCTTC
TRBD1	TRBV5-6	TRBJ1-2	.	CASSETGESNYGYTF	TGTGCCAGCAGCGAAACAGGGGAGTCCAACTATGGCTACACCTTC
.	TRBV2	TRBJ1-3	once	CASSVERVSGNTIYF	TGTGCCAGCAGTGTAGAACGGGTTTCTGGAAACACCATATATTTT
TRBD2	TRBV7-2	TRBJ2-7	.	CASSPHPRGSGSREQYF	TGTGCCAGCAGCCCCCACCCCCGGGGTAGCGGGAGTAGGGAGCAGTACTTC
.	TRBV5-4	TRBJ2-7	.	CASSPDRRPYEQYF	TGTGCCAGCAGTCCTGACAGGAGACCCTACGAGCAGTACTTC